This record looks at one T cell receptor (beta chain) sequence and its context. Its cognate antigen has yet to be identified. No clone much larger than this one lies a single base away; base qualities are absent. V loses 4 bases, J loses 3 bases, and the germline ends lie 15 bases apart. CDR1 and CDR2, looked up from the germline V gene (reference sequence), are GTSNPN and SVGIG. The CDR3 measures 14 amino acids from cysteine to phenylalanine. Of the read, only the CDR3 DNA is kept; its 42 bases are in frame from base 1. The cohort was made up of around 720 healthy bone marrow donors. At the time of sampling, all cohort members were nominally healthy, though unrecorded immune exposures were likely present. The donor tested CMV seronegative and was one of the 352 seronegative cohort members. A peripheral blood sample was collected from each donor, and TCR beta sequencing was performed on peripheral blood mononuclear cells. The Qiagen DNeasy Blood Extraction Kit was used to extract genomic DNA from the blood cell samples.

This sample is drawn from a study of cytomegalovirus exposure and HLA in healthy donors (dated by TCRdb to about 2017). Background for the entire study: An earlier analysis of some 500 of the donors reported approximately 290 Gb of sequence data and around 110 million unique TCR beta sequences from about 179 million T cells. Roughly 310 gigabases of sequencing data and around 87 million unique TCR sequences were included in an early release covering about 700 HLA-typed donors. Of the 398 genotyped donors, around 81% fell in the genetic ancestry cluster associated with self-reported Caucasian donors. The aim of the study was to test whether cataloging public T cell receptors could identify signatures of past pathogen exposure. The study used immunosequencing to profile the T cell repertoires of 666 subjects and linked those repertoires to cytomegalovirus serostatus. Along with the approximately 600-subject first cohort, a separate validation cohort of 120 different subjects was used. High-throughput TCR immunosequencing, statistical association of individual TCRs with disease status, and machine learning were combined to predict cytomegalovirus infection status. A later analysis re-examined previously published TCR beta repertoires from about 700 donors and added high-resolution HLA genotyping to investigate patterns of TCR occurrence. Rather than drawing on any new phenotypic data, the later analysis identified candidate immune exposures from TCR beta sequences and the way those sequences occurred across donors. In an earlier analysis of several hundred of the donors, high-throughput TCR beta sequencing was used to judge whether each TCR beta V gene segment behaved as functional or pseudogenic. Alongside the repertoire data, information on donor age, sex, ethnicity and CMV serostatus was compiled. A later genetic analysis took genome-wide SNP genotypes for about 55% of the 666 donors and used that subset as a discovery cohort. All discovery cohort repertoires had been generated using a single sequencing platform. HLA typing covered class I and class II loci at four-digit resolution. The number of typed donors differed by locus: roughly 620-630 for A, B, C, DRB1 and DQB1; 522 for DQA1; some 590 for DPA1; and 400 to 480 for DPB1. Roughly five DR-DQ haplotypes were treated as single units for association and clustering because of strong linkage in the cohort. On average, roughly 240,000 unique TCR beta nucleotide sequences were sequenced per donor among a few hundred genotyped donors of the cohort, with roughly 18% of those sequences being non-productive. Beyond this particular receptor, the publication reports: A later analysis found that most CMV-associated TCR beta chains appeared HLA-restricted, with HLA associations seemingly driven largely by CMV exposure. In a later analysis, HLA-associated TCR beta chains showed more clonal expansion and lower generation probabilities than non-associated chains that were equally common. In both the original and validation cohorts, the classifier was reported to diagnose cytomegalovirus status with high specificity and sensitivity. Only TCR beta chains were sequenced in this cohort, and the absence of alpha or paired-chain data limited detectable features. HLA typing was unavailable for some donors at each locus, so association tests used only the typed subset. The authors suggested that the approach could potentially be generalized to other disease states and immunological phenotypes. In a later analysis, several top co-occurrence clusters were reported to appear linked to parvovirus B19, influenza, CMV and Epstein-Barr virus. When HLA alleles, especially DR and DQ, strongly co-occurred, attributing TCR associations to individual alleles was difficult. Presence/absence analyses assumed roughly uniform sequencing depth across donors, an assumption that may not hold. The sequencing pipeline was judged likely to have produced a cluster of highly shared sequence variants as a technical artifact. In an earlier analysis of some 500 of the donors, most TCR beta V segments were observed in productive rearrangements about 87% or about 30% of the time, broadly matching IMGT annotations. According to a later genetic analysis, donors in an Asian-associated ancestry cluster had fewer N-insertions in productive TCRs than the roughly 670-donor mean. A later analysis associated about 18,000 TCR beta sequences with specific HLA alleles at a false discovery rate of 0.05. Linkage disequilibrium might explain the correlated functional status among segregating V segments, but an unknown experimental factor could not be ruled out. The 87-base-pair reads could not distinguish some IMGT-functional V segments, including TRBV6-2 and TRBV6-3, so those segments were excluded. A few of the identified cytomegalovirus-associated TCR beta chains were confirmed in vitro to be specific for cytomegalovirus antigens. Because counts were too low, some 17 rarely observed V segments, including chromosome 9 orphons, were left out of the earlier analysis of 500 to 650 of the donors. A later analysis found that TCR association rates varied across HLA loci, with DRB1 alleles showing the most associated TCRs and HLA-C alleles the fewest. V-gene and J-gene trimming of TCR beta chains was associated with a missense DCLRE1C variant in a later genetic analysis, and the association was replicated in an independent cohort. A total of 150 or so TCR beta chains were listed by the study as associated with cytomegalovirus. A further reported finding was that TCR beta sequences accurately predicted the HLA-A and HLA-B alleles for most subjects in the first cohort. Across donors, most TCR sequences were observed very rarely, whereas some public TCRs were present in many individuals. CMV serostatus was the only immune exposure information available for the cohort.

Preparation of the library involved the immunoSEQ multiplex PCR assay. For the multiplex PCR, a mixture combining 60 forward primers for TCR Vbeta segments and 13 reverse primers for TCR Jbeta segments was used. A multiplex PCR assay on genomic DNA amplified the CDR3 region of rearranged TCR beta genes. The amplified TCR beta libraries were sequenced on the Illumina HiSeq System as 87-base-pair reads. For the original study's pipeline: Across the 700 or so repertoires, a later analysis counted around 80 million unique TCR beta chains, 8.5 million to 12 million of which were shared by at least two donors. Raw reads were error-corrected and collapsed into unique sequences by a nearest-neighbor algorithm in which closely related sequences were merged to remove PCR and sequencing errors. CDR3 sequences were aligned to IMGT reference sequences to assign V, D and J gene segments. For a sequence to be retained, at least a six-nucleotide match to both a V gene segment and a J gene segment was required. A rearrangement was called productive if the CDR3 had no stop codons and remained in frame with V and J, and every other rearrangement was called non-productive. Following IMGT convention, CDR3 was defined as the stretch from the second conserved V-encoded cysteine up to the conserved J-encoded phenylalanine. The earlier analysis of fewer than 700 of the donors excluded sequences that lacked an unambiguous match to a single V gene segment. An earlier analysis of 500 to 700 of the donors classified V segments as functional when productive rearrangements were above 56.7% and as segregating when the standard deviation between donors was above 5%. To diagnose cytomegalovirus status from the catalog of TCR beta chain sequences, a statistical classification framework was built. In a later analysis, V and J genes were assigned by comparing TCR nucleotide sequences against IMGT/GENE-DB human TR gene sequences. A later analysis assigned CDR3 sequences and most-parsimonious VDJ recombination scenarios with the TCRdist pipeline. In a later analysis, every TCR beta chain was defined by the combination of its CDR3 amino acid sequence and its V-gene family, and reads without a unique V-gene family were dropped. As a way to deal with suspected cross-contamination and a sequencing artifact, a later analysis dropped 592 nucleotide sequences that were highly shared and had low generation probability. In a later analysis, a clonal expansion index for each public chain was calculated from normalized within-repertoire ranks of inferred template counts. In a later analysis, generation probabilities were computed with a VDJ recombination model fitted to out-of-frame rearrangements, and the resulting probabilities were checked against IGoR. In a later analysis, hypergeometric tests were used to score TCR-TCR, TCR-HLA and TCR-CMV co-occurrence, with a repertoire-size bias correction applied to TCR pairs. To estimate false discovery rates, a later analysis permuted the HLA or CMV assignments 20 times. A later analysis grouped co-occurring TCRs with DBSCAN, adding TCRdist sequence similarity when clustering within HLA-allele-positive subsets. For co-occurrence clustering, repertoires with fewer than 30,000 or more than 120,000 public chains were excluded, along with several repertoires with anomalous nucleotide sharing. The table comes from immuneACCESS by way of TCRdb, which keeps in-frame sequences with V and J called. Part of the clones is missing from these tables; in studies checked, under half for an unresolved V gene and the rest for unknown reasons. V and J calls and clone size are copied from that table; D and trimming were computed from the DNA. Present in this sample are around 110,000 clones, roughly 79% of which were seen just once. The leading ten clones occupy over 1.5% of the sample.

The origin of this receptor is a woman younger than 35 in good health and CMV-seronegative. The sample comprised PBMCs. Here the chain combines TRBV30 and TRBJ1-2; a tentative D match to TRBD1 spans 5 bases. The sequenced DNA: TGTGCCTGGAAGGTAACAGGTGGTTACTATGGCTACACCTTC. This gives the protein CAWKVTGGYYGYTF.